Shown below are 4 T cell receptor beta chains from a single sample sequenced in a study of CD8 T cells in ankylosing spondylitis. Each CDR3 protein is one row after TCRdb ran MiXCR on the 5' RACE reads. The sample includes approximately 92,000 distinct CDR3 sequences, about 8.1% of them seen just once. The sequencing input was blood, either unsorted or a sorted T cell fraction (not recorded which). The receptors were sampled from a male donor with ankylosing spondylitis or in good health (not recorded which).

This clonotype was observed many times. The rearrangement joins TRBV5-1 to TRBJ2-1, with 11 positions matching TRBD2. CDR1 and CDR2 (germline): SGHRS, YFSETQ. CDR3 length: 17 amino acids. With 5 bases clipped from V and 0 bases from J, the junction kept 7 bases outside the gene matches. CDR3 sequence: CASRSSSGRSSYNEQFF. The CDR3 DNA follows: TGCGCCAGCAGAAGTTCTAGCGGGAGGAGCTCCTACAATGAGCAGTTCTTC.

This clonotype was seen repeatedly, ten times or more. The CDR3 DNA follows: TGTGCCACCAGCAGAGATCGGTCCGGGACAGGGGTTTCCGGGGAGCTGTTTTTT. Encoded protein: CATSRDRSGTGVSGELFF. This chain joins TRBV15 and TRBJ2-2, with 10 bases aligning to TRBD1. The CDR3 length is 18 residues. V was pared by 0 bases and J by 6 bases, with 10 bases of the junction left unmatched. The germline V gene encodes CDR1 LNHNV and CDR2 YYDKDF (reference sequence). Looking up the rest from reference TRBV15 and TRBJ2-2 gives the full variable domain: DAMVIQNPRYQVTQFGKPVTLSCSQTLNHNVMYWYQQKSSQAPKLLFHYYDKDFNNEADTPDNFQSRRPNTSFCFLDIRSPGLGDTAMYLCATSRDRSGTGVSGELFFGEGSRLTVL.

The CDR3 reads CASSQGFSDYTF. CDR3 DNA: TGTGCCAGCAGCCAGGGATTTAGTGACTACACCTTC. The rearrangement joins TRBV3-1 to TRBJ1-2; D is uncertain. CDR1 is LGHDT and CDR2 is YNNKEL in the germline V gene (reference sequence). The V end lost 3 bases, the J end lost 10 bases, and 12 bases lay between the germline ends. The CDR3 totals 12 residues.

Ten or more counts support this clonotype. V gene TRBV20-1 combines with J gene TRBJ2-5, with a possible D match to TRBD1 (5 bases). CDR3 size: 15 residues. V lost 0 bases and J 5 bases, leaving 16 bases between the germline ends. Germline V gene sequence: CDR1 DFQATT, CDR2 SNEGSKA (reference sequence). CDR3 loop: CSARDSRGVRETQYF. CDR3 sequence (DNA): TGCAGTGCTAGAGATAGTAGGGGCGTGAGGGAGACCCAGTACTTC.